This T cell receptor (beta chain) was profiled in a study of blood T cell repertoires in COVID-19. Libraries were prepared by immunoSEQ multiplex PCR; TCRdb keeps only in-frame clonotypes and omits some of them. The sample has about 400,000 clones, more than 70% seen once; the top ten hold roughly 1.9%. The germline CDR1 and CDR2 sequences are LNHDA and SQIVND (reference sequence). The CDR3 totals 12 residues. Trimming left V 4 bases short and J 7 bases short, with 11 bases between. The sample was PBMCs or T cells enriched from blood (not recorded which). The clonotype originates from a man aged 40-50 years in a cohort exposed to, infected with or recovered from COVID-19 (not recorded which). This rearrangement joins TRBV19 to TRBJ2-7, with D hard to call. The DNA for the CDR3 is TGTGCCAGTAGTAGGGCAGGCTATGAGCAGTACTTC. Translating it yields CASSRAGYEQYF.